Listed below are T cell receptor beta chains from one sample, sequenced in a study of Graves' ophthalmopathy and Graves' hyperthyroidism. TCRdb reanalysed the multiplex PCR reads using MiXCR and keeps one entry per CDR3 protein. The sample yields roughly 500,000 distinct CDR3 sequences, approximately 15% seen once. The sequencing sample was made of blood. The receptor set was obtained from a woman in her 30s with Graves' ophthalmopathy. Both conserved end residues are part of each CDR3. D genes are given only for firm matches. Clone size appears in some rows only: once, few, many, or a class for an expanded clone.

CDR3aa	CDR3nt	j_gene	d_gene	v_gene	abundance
CATSGEGETQYF	TGTGCCACCTCCGGGGAGGGCGAGACCCAGTACTTC	TRBJ2-5	TRBD2	TRBV15	many
CASLEAGTSYEQYF	TGTGCCAGCCTTGAGGCCGGTACGTCCTACGAGCAGTACTTC	TRBJ2-7	.	TRBV28	many
CAWSGDRTGNTIYF	TGTGCCTGGAGTGGGGACAGGACTGGAAACACCATATATTTT	TRBJ1-3	TRBD1	TRBV30	few
CSVSGDRQRSAGELFF	TGCAGCGTTTCAGGAGACAGGCAGAGAAGTGCCGGGGAGCTGTTTTTT	TRBJ2-2	.	TRBV29-1	many
CASSPGTMTNQPQHF	TGCGCCAGCAGCCCCGGGACGATGACTAATCAGCCCCAGCATTTT	TRBJ1-5	.	TRBV4-1	.
CASSWTGEGGELFF	TGTGCCAGCAGCTGGACAGGGGAAGGCGGGGAGCTGTTTTTT	TRBJ2-2	TRBD1	TRBV2	many
CASNTPRYIGGGYTF	TGTGCCAGCAATACACCCCGATACATAGGCGGTGGCTACACCTTC	TRBJ1-2	.	TRBV6-2/TRBV6-3	once
CASTLAGTYEQYF	TGTGCCAGCACGCTAGCGGGTACCTACGAGCAGTACTTC	TRBJ2-7	TRBD2	TRBV6-1	many
CASSQRSGYTF	TGTGCCAGCAGCCAGAGATCGGGCTACACCTTC	TRBJ1-2	.	TRBV3-1	few
CASRRGQGLQETQYF	TGTGCCAGCAGACGGGGACAGGGCCTCCAAGAGACCCAGTACTTC	TRBJ2-5	TRBD1	TRBV7-8	many
CASSPITEGSYEQYF	TGTGCCAGCAGCCCCATCACAGAGGGGTCCTACGAGCAGTACTTC	TRBJ2-7	.	TRBV27	.
CSVVQGQGGYGYTF	TGCAGCGTCGTTCAAGGCCAGGGAGGATATGGCTACACCTTC	TRBJ1-2	.	TRBV29-1	many
CAWSVDGIQPQHF	TGTGCCTGGAGTGTAGACGGGATCCAGCCCCAGCATTTT	TRBJ1-5	.	TRBV30	many
CASRTSGQGTIYGYTF	TGTGCCAGCAGGACCAGCGGACAGGGGACCATCTATGGCTACACCTTC	TRBJ1-2	TRBD1	TRBV12-3/TRBV12-4	many
CAWSVAGSSEKLFF	TGTGCCTGGAGTGTAGCCGGGAGCAGCGAAAAACTGTTTTTT	TRBJ1-4	.	TRBV30	few
CASSLHGQGMGGYGYTF	TGTGCCAGCAGCCTTCACGGACAGGGGATGGGAGGCTATGGCTACACCTTC	TRBJ1-2	TRBD1	TRBV12-3/TRBV12-4	many
CASSYGHITGELFF	TGTGCCAGCAGTTACGGTCACATCACCGGGGAGCTGTTTTTT	TRBJ2-2	.	TRBV6-5	many
CASSVLAAPSYDQYF	TGCGCCAGCAGTGTACTAGCGGCGCCTTCCTACGATCAGTACTTC	TRBJ2-7	TRBD2	TRBV10-1	.
CASSLTGVPLEQYF	TGCGCCAGCAGCTTGACGGGGGTCCCTCTCGAGCAGTACTTC	TRBJ2-7	.	TRBV5-1	many
CAWSPGQETGYTF	TGTGCCTGGAGTCCAGGACAGGAGACAGGCTACACCTTC	TRBJ1-2	TRBD1	TRBV30	.
CSVGQGAGMNTEAFF	TGCAGCGTTGGCCAGGGGGCCGGGATGAACACTGAAGCTTTCTTT	TRBJ1-1	TRBD1	TRBV29-1	many
CASGLGGSWGNQPQHF	TGTGCTAGTGGTTTGGGTGGGTCTTGGGGCAATCAGCCCCAGCATTTT	TRBJ1-5	.	TRBV12-5	few
CATRRGTGELFF	TGTGCCACCCGCCGGGGCACCGGGGAGCTGTTTTTT	TRBJ2-2	.	TRBV28	many
CASSFSRASGTPSGELFF	TGTGCCAGCAGTTTCTCCCGGGCTAGCGGGACCCCTTCCGGGGAGCTGTTTTTT	TRBJ2-2	TRBD2	TRBV7-3	many